Following are 30 T cell receptor beta chains from one sample sequenced in a study of blood T cells in healthy people across ages. It was with a sample-barcoded 5' primer and a J-beta primer mix that a second PCR of roughly 7 to 12 cycles was run. TCRdb analysed the 5' RACE reads with MiXCR anew, one entry per CDR3 protein. Counted here are more than 1.4 million distinct CDR3 sequences, 42% occurring once; the ten biggest clones make up 7.9%. The sample taken for sequencing was blood. The receptor set was obtained from a woman between 18 and 29 years old in good health.

This clonotype was seen more than once but under ten times. The genes are TRBV20-1 and TRBJ2-1, with D unclear. The CDR3 consists of 12 residues. Germline-derived CDR1 and CDR2 are DFQATT and SNEGSKA (reference sequence). The V and J ends lost 5 bases and 9 bases respectively, with 14 bases between them. The DNA for the CDR3 is TGCAGTGCTCAGATTGGGGTGGGTGAGCAGTTCTTC. The encoded protein is CSAQIGVGEQFF.

The chain carries TRBV20-1 and TRBJ1-4; 8 nucleotides align to TRBD1. The CDR3 has 15 residues. Germline CDR1 is DFQATT and CDR2 is SNEGSKA (reference sequence). After removal of 4 bases from V and 5 bases from J, the junction contained 9 bases not matched to a gene. CDR3 sequence reads: CSAKGLGQENEKLFF. As DNA, the CDR3 is TGCAGTGCTAAGGGTTTGGGACAGGAAAATGAAAAACTGTTTTTT.

This chain joins TRBV6-5 and TRBJ1-4, with 7 bases fitting TRBD1. The CDR3 is made up of 16 amino acids. Germline V lookup: CDR1 MNHEY, CDR2 SVGAGI. With V trimmed by 6 bases and J by 4 bases, 11 bases remained unmatched. The CDR3 here is CASSPHRTGNNEKLFF. Here the CDR3 DNA reads TGTGCCAGCAGCCCCCATAGGACAGGCAATAATGAAAAACTGTTTTTT.

This clonotype was seen only a few times. The chain is built from TRBV7-9 and TRBJ1-1, with TRBD1 as a possible D gene (6 bases). V was pared by 1 base and J by 0 bases, with 18 bases between. The CDR3 has 18 amino acids. Germline CDR1 SEHNR, CDR2 FQNEAQ (reference sequence). CDR3 sequence reads: CASSLVWQGSDMNTEAFF. CDR3 sequence (DNA): TGTGCCAGCAGCTTAGTCTGGCAGGGGTCGGATATGAACACTGAAGCTTTCTTT.

The chain has TRBV20-1 and TRBJ2-5; 13 nucleotides match TRBD2. The V gene's germline CDR1 is DFQATT and CDR2 SNEGSKA (reference sequence). CDR3 length equals 16 residues. Trimming cost V 5 bases and J 1 base; bases outside gene matches: 7. Here the CDR3 DNA reads TGCAGTGCTCATAAGACTAGCGGGAGGCGCCAAGAGACCCAGTACTTC. Translated, it gives CSAHKTSGRRQETQYF.

The J gene is TRBJ2-1, the V gene TRBV12-3 or TRBV12-4, with D tentatively TRBD2 (5 bases). V lost 6 bases, J lost 0 bases, and 15 bases lay in between. The CDR3 totals 16 residues. The CDR3: CASRKLVASSYNEQFF. The CDR3 DNA follows: TGTGCCAGCAGGAAACTAGTGGCGAGCTCCTACAATGAGCAGTTCTTC.

In this sample, this clonotype turned up many times. This chain connects TRBV7-9 to TRBJ2-1; D is unclear. Germline V CDR1 and CDR2: SEHNR, FQNEAQ (reference sequence). V lost 5 bases to trimming and J lost 6 bases, with 5 bases between them. There are 11 residues in the CDR3. Here the CDR3 reads CASSQINEQFF. CDR3 DNA: TGTGCCAGCAGCCAGATCAATGAGCAGTTCTTC.

The J gene is TRBJ2-5, the V gene TRBV28, with 9 positions matching TRBD1. V lost 10 bases to trimming and J lost 12 bases; unmatched junction nucleotides: 12. CDR1 MDHEN and CDR2 SYDVKM come from the germline V gene. The CDR3 is 12 amino acids. CDR3 nucleotide sequence: TGTGCCACCGGGACAGGGCAAAGGGGCAAGTACTTC. This translates into CATGTGQRGKYF.

This clonotype was seen only once. The J gene is TRBJ2-5, the V gene TRBV5-6; D may be TRBD1 or TRBD2 (5 bases each). The DNA matches TRBJ2-1 better at its end, which makes the J call doubtful. The CDR3 has 15 residues. Germline V lookup: CDR1 SGHDT, CDR2 YYEEEE. CDR3 DNA: TGTGCCAGCAGCTCCGGGACGGCGTACCAAGAGACCCAGTTCTTC. Amino acids: CASSSGTAYQETQFF.

The CDR3 reads CASRPTPYSNYGYTF. The CDR3 coding sequence is TGTGCCAGCAGGCCGACGCCCTACTCTAACTATGGCTACACCTTC. The chain has TRBV5-8 and TRBJ1-2; D gene uncertain. Germline loops: CDR1 SGHTS, CDR2 YDEGEE. CDR3 length: 15 residues. V lost 5 bases, J lost 0 bases, and 14 bases lay in between. The complete variable domain, with remaining parts taken from reference TRBV5-8 and TRBJ1-2, reads EAGVTQSPTHLIKTRGQQATLRCSPISGHTSVYWYQQALGLGLQFLLWYDEGEERNRGNFPPRFSGRQFPNYSSELNVNALELEDSALYLCASRPTPYSNYGYTFGSGTRLTVV.

This clonotype was counted only a few times. This chain links TRBV20-1 with TRBJ2-1, with TRBD2 matching over 8 bases. Trimming at V came to 2 bases and at J to 6 bases, leaving 6 bases not matched to a gene. CDR3 length equals 14 residues. CDR1 is DFQATT and CDR2 is SNEGSKA in the germline V gene (reference sequence). CDR3 DNA sequence: TGCAGTGCTAGACGGCTAGCGGGCCTCAATGAGCAGTTCTTC. It codes for CSARRLAGLNEQFF.

The CDR3 coding sequence is TGTGCCAGTAGTAATCCGGGACAGAAAAACATTCAGTACTTC. Protein product: CASSNPGQKNIQYF. V and J are TRBV19 and TRBJ2-4; 7 bases line up with TRBD1. This CDR3 comprises 14 residues. Germline loops: CDR1 LNHDA, CDR2 SQIVND (reference sequence). The trim removed 4 bases at V and 4 bases at J, leaving 4 bases unmatched.

This chain links TRBV3-1 with TRBJ2-7; no clear D. V shed 4 bases and J shed 2 bases, with 15 bases lying between them. Germline-derived CDR1 and CDR2 are LGHDT and YNNKEL (reference sequence). The CDR3 consists of 15 residues. This CDR3 reads CASSRGRQITYEQYF. DNA for the CDR3: TGTGCCAGCAGCCGAGGACGGCAGATCACCTACGAGCAGTACTTC.

V usage is TRBV10-1 and J usage is TRBJ2-3; unclear D gene. The germline V gene encodes CDR1 WNHNN and CDR2 SYGVQD (reference sequence). Deletions cut 0 bases from V and 4 bases from J, with 2 bases between. The CDR3 totals 12 residues. CDR3 loop: CASSESPDTQYF. The CDR3 coding sequence is TGCGCCAGCAGTGAGTCGCCAGATACGCAGTATTTT.

This clonotype occurred a few times. The V call is TRBV12-3 or TRBV12-4, the J call TRBJ2-1; D assignment may be TRBD1 or TRBD2 (5 bases each). This CDR3 contains 13 residues. V lost 6 bases to trimming and J lost 7 bases, with 13 bases between them. CDR3 loop: CASRLLGENEQFF. CDR3 sequence (DNA): TGTGCCAGCAGACTCTTGGGGGAGAATGAGCAGTTCTTC.

The chain recombines TRBV21-1 with TRBJ1-4; the DNA was not used to check the table's D call, TRBD1. TRBV21-1 corresponds to a pseudogene. This CDR3 is 14 amino acids long. CDR3 amino acids: CASSWGRANEKLFF. As DNA, the CDR3 is TGTGCCAGCAGCTGGGGAAGGGCTAATGAAAAACTGTTTTTT.

This clonotype was picked up a small number of times. The chain uses TRBV7-2 and TRBJ1-2; 11 positions match TRBD1. V gave up 5 bases and J gave up 5 bases; unmatched junction bases: 4. The germline gives CDR1 SGHTA, CDR2 FQGNSA. The CDR3 loop spans 14 amino acids. CDR3 nucleotides: TGTGCCAGCAGCCCGGACAGGGGGCATTATGGCTACACCTTC. Protein: CASSPDRGHYGYTF.

About this clonotype itself: A much larger clonotype is one base distant, so this may be a read error. The gene calls are TRBV29-1 and TRBJ2-7; D possibly corresponds to TRBD2 (5 bases). Germline CDR1 reads SQVTM; CDR2 reads ANQGSEA. This CDR3 region has 10 residues. The ends were cut back, 7 bases at V and 10 bases at J, with 14 bases in the middle. CDR3 in amino acids: CSAASEAQYF. The DNA for the CDR3 is TGCAGCGCCGCTTCGGAGGCCCAGTACTTC.

The chain joins TRBV7-2 to TRBJ1-6; D remains unclear. This CDR3 is 12 amino acids long. CDR1 is SGHTA and CDR2 is FQGNSA in the germline V gene. Trimming took 8 bases from V and 9 from J, leaving 11 bases between them. The CDR3 here is CASSPIFSPLHF. For the CDR3, the DNA is TGTGCCAGCTCCCCGATTTTTTCACCCCTCCACTTT.

Many counts were recorded for this clonotype. V usage is TRBV15 and J usage is TRBJ2-3; 9 nucleotides line up with TRBD2. The junction had 3 bases not matched to a gene; V was cut back by 0 bases and J by 2 bases. The CDR3 is 16 residues long. Germline CDR1 is LNHNV and CDR2 is YYDKDF (reference sequence). The CDR3 DNA reads as TGTGCCACCAGCAGAGACCTAGCGGGGACCACAGATACGCAGTATTTT. Amino acid sequence: CATSRDLAGTTDTQYF.

V gene TRBV5-1 combines with J gene TRBJ2-4; weak D call: TRBD2 (7 bases). Per the germline V gene, CDR1 is SGHRS and CDR2 is YFSETQ. V lost 6 bases and J lost 3, with 16 bases in between. CDR3 size: 15 residues. DNA of the CDR3: TGCGCCAGCACTGGGGGGGGCCACGACAAAAACATTCAGTACTTC. Protein sequence: CASTGGGHDKNIQYF.

The V and J genes are TRBV30 and TRBJ2-5; D not resolved. The CDR3 has 13 residues. V was trimmed by 1 base and J by 5 bases, leaving 11 bases between them. Germline V gives CDR1 GTSNPN, CDR2 SVGIG (reference sequence). Here the CDR3 reads CAWSGQVFETQYF. The CDR3 DNA follows: TGTGCCTGGAGTGGTCAAGTCTTCGAGACCCAGTACTTC.

The chain uses TRBV29-1 and TRBJ2-4, with a weak D call TRBD2 (5 bases). Deletions cut 6 bases from V and 9 bases from J, with 12 bases between. Germline V lookup: CDR1 SQVTM, CDR2 ANQGSEA. There are 11 residues in the CDR3. CDR3 DNA sequence: TGCAGCGTCCTCAGCGGACCCATTCAGTACTTC. Translating it yields CSVLSGPIQYF. Supplemented by reference TRBV29-1 and TRBJ2-4, the full variable domain reads SAVISQKPSRDICQRGTSLTIQCQVDSQVTMMFWYRQQPGQSLTLIATANQGSEATYESGFVIDKFPISRPNLTFSTLTVSNMSPEDSSIYLCSVLSGPIQYFGAGTRLSVL.

The J gene is TRBJ2-1, the V gene TRBV3-1; the match to TRBD2 covers 10 bases. J was trimmed by 6 bases and V by 3 bases; bases with no gene match: 5. Germline assignment: CDR1 LGHDT and CDR2 YNNKEL (reference sequence). The CDR3 is made up of 15 amino acids. The CDR3 bases are TGTGCCAGCAGCCATGGCAGGACTAGCGGCAATGAGCAGTTCTTC. It is translated as CASSHGRTSGNEQFF.

This clonotype came up a few times. The chain employs TRBV5-1 and TRBJ2-3, with 10 nucleotides matching TRBD2. V dropped 4 bases and J dropped 3; count of bases not matched to a gene: 8. CDR1 is SGHRS and CDR2 is YFSETQ in the germline V gene. The CDR3 sequence is 16 residues long. The CDR3: CASSRPSGSGTDTQYF. The CDR3 DNA is TGCGCCAGCAGCCGCCCTAGCGGGAGTGGAACAGATACGCAGTATTTT.

V and J are TRBV5-1 and TRBJ1-1; D gene unclear. From germline, CDR1 is SGHRS and CDR2 YFSETQ. The CDR3 runs to 14 residues. Between the trimmed V and J ends, which lost 1 base and 0 bases, there was a span of 7 bases. The CDR3 coding sequence is TGCGCCAGCAGCTTGTGGCAGATGAACACTGAAGCTTTCTTT. This translates into CASSLWQMNTEAFF. Filled out from reference TRBV5-1 and TRBJ1-1, the complete variable domain reads KAGVTQTPRYLIKTRGQQVTLSCSPISGHRSVSWYQQTPGQGLQFLFEYFSETQRNKGNFPGRFSGRQFSNSRSEMNVSTLELGDSALYLCASSLWQMNTEAFFGQGTRLTVV.

The chain employs TRBV12-3 or TRBV12-4 and TRBJ2-5; 7 bases agree with TRBD1. This CDR3 contains 13 residues. Trimming took 10 bases from V and 5 from J; bases not matched to a gene: 10. The CDR3 DNA follows: TGTGCCATCGCACAGGGGACGGGTGAGACCCAGTACTTC. It specifies CAIAQGTGETQYF.

V and J are TRBV29-1 and TRBJ1-2; D may be TRBD1 (6 bases). The germline gives CDR1 SQVTM, CDR2 ANQGSEA. V lost 3 bases, J lost 6 bases, and 14 bases lay in between. This CDR3 has 13 amino acids. The CDR3 region is CSVEGTGAHGYTF. CDR3 DNA: TGCAGCGTTGAGGGCACGGGGGCCCATGGCTACACCTTC.

The rearrangement joins TRBV5-1 to TRBJ2-3; D call uncertain. V lost 0 bases and J 2 bases, leaving 10 bases between the germline ends. Germline V gene lookup returns CDR1 SGHRS and CDR2 YFSETQ. The CDR3 totals 15 residues. This chain's CDR3 is CASSLEPIITDTQYF. The DNA for the CDR3 is TGCGCCAGCAGCTTGGAACCGATAATCACAGATACGCAGTATTTT. Together with reference TRBV5-1 and TRBJ2-3, the CDR3 gives the full variable domain: KAGVTQTPRYLIKTRGQQVTLSCSPISGHRSVSWYQQTPGQGLQFLFEYFSETQRNKGNFPGRFSGRQFSNSRSEMNVSTLELGDSALYLCASSLEPIITDTQYFGPGTRLTVL.

The chain couples TRBV7-3 to TRBJ2-3; 8 positions match TRBD2. Germline V gene lookup returns CDR1 SGHTA and CDR2 FQGTGA. The CDR3 runs to 14 residues. V gave up 1 base and J gave up 5 bases; unmatched junction bases: 2. The CDR3 loop reads CASSLRLAGDTQYF. The DNA of the CDR3 is TGTGCCAGCAGCTTAAGGCTAGCGGGAGATACGCAGTATTTT.